This T cell receptor (beta chain) was found in a study of blood T cells in healthy people across ages. Whole-study findings and limits: A greater number of naive CD4+ cells and higher diversity distinguished long-lived donors from aged donors.

The authors drew around 11 milliliters of peripheral blood from each donor. They isolated at least 7 million PBMCs from each sample. Notes on this clonotype: The antigen remains undetermined.

The ends were cut back, 6 bases at V and 4 bases at J, with 21 bases in the middle. Germline CDR1 MNHEY, CDR2 SVGEGT. This CDR3 has 16 residues. Primers used in a second PCR of roughly 6 to 11 cycles were a sample-barcoded 5' primer and a J-beta primer mix. TCRdb re-analysed the 5' RACE reads in MiXCR, keeping a single row per CDR3 protein. The data hold around 850,000 distinct CDR3 sequences, with 35% to 40% observed a single time. The sequencing input was blood. The receptor's source is a man aged 18 to 35 in good health. This chain joins TRBV6-2 or TRBV6-3 and TRBJ2-5; possible D gene TRBD1, 6 bases. The CDR3 DNA follows: TGTGCCAGCAGCGAAACCGGGACACCCGTGAGAGAGACCCAGTACTTC. Translation: CASSETGTPVRETQYF.